Following are 23 T cell receptor beta chains from one sample sequenced in a study of Graves' ophthalmopathy and Graves' hyperthyroidism. Researchers took RNA transcripts and amplified TCR beta CDR3 regions from them. RT-PCR was first run with HTBI primers, then multiplex PCR in a second round. TCRdb re-called the multiplex PCR reads with MiXCR, one entry per CDR3 protein. There are 200,000 to 300,000 distinct CDR3 sequences in the sample; 45% to 55% occur only once, and over 40% lies in the top ten. Sequencing was done on a sample of peripheral blood. These receptors all come from an adult man with Graves' ophthalmopathy.

As to this clonotype: Because it lacks the conserved phenylalanine or tryptophan at the end, this CDR3 is likely a read error. The DNA is omitted, as the CDR3 cannot be located on it reliably, and the CDR3 follows TCRdb's listing. V usage is TRBV2 and J usage is TRBJ2-7; the table's D call TRBD2 went unverified against the DNA. Ends included, the CDR3 has 8 residues. CDR1 is SNHLY, CDR2 FYNNEI, per germline. The chain's CDR3 is CASSEGEG.

The genes are TRBV6-5 and TRBJ2-7; D might be TRBD1 (6 bases). V was cut by 1 base and J by 3 bases, with 19 bases left in between. The CDR3 extends over 17 amino acids. The V gene's germline CDR1 is MNHEY and CDR2 SVGAGI. Here the CDR3 reads CASSYYPGQPHGYEQYF. CDR3 nucleotides: TGTGCCAGCAGTTACTACCCTGGACAGCCTCATGGCTACGAGCAGTACTTC.

The chain joins TRBV5-4 to TRBJ2-7; no firm D call. Germline V gene sequence: CDR1 SGHNT, CDR2 YYREEE (reference sequence). The length of the CDR3 is 13 residues. Between the trimmed V and J ends, which lost 2 bases and 7 bases, there was a span of 13 bases. The CDR3 loop reads CASSLSHSREQYF. For the CDR3, the DNA is TGTGCCAGCAGCTTATCTCACTCTCGAGAGCAGTACTTC.

This clonotype was counted ten times or more. This sequence joins TRBV12-3 or TRBV12-4 and TRBJ2-5; no firm D call. The CDR3 is 13 residues long. V was shortened by 3 bases and J by 4 bases, with 9 bases between the two germline ends. CDR3 in DNA: TGTGCCAGCAGTTTCGGCAGAGGAGAGACCCAGTACTTC. Protein: CASSFGRGETQYF.

This clonotype appeared a few times. The rearrangement joins TRBV25-1 to TRBJ1-1; D call uncertain. The CDR3 spans 13 residues. Germline loops: CDR1 MGHDK, CDR2 SYGVNS. V shed 7 bases and J shed 0 bases, with 9 bases lying between them. The CDR3 here is CASTHHMNTEAFF. The CDR3 coding sequence is TGTGCCAGCACCCACCACATGAACACTGAAGCTTTCTTT.

This clonotype was counted a single time. The final CDR3 position lacks the conserved phenylalanine or tryptophan, pointing to a likely read error. No DNA is shown, since the ends of the CDR3 on it are uncertain; the CDR3 is the one TCRdb lists. V usage is TRBV7-9 and J usage is TRBJ2-7; TRBD1 is taken as the D call from the table, unchecked against the DNA. The CDR3 spans 9 residues, counting both ends. CDR1 and CDR2 (germline): SEHNR, FQNEAQ (reference sequence). CDR3 loop: CASSLELDR.

This clonotype was observed a handful of times. The chain couples TRBV7-9 to TRBJ1-2, with 7 bases aligning to TRBD1. V shed 1 base, J shed 4 bases, and the junction held 3 bases outside the gene matches. The CDR3 is 14 residues long. Germline V gene data show CDR1 as SEHNR and CDR2 as FQNEAQ (reference sequence). The CDR3 nucleotides are TGTGCCAGCAGCTTAGGGACAGGAGTCTATGGCTACACCTTC. Amino acid sequence: CASSLGTGVYGYTF.

The chain has TRBV20-1 and TRBJ1-5; a possible D gene is TRBD1 (5 bases). The V end lost 3 bases, the J end lost 7 bases, and 22 bases lay between the germline ends. The CDR3 has 16 residues. The V gene's germline CDR1 is DFQATT and CDR2 SNEGSKA (reference sequence). CDR3 sequence: CSARRPGRGDGQPQHF. The CDR3 nucleotides are TGCAGTGCTAGGCGCCCTGGACGCGGGGACGGACAGCCCCAGCATTTT.

The CDR3 protein is CATSDGAGGITGELFF. The DNA of the CDR3 is TGTGCCACCAGTGATGGAGCGGGAGGTATAACCGGGGAGCTGTTTTTT. The chain employs TRBV24-1 and TRBJ2-2; 9 nucleotides agree with TRBD2. Trimming took 3 bases from V and 5 from J; bases not matched to a gene: 6. This CDR3 spans 16 amino acids. Germline CDR1 is KGHDR and CDR2 is SFDVKD.

The rearrangement uses TRBV20-1 and TRBJ2-5; the match to TRBD2 covers 8 bases. Trimming cost V 0 bases and J 2 bases; bases outside gene matches: 14. From germline, CDR1 is DFQATT and CDR2 SNEGSKA (reference sequence). The CDR3 contains 18 residues. In DNA, the CDR3 is TGCAGTGCTAGAGATACTACCATTCAGCGGGGGAGGCAAGAGACCCAGTACTTC. It is translated as CSARDTTIQRGRQETQYF.

This chain links TRBV7-9 with TRBJ1-6; D is perhaps TRBD1 (5 bases). With 3 bases removed from V and 9 bases from J, the gap between germline ends came to 12 bases. Looked up from germline, CDR1 is SEHNR and CDR2 is FQNEAQ (reference sequence). The length of the CDR3 is 14 residues. The CDR3 reads CASSLVQAASPLHF. In nucleotides, the CDR3 is TGTGCCAGCAGCTTGGTACAGGCCGCTTCACCCCTCCACTTT.

CDR3 protein: CATSVNQDRNGYTF. The CDR3 coding sequence is TGTGCCACCAGTGTTAACCAGGACAGGAACGGCTACACCTTC. The genes are TRBV24-1 and TRBJ1-2, with 7 bases aligning to TRBD1. CDR3 length: 14 amino acids. CDR1 and CDR2 from the germline V gene are KGHDR and SFDVKD. With V trimmed by 5 bases and J by 8 bases, 10 bases remained unmatched.

This clonotype was counted only a few times. This chain connects TRBV7-9 to TRBJ2-7; D tentatively fits TRBD1 or TRBD2 (5 bases each). This CDR3 contains 12 residues. Trimming stripped 8 bases from V and 4 bases from J, with 12 bases between. In germline, CDR1 is SEHNR, CDR2 FQNEAQ (reference sequence). CDR3 amino acids: CASRPGTYEQYF. The CDR3 region has the DNA TGTGCCAGCCGGCCGGGGACGTACGAGCAGTACTTC.

DNA of the CDR3: TGTGCCATCAGCGGGGGGCATTATGGCTACACCTTC. Protein sequence: CAISGGHYGYTF. The chain recombines TRBV10-3 with TRBJ1-2; maybe TRBD1 (6 bases). There are 12 residues in the CDR3. Per the germline V gene, CDR1 is ENHRY and CDR2 is SYGVKD. Trimming stripped 6 bases from V and 5 bases from J, with 10 bases between.

Many counts were recorded for this clonotype. This rearrangement joins TRBV25-1 to TRBJ1-5; D unclear. This CDR3 is built from 16 residues. From germline, CDR1 is MGHDK and CDR2 SYGVNS. V was clipped by 3 bases and J by 3 bases, with 15 bases between them. DNA for the CDR3: TGTGCCAGCAGTGACGGCGAGAGAGGGTACAATCAGCCCCAGCATTTT. Protein product: CASSDGERGYNQPQHF.

The chain is built from TRBV4-1 and TRBJ2-7; TRBD1 aligns across 9 bases. The CDR3 consists of 16 residues. Germline V CDR1 and CDR2: MGHRA, YSYEKL. Losses at the gene ends were 2 bases for V and 3 bases for J; bases not matched to a gene: 8. CDR3 in amino acids: CASSQRGTGLVYEQYF. CDR3 bases: TGCGCCAGCAGCCAACGTGGGACAGGGCTAGTCTACGAGCAGTACTTC.

In its sample, this clonotype was seen a few times. The chain employs TRBV9 and TRBJ2-2; 7 bases match TRBD1. Trimming took 6 bases from V and 1 from J; bases not matched to a gene: 12. Germline assignment: CDR1 SGDLS and CDR2 YYNGEE. The CDR3 covers 17 residues. The CDR3 spells CASTAPPGQLNTGELFF. CDR3 bases: TGTGCCAGCACCGCACCCCCGGGACAGCTGAACACCGGGGAGCTGTTTTTT.

The chain employs TRBV7-2 and TRBJ1-2; D perhaps matches TRBD1 (5 bases). This CDR3 is built from 14 residues. The germline gives CDR1 SGHTA, CDR2 FQGNSA. The V gene lost 3 bases and the J gene lost 5 bases, with 13 bases spanning the gap. The CDR3 region is CASSLGEPWYGYTF. DNA of the CDR3: TGTGCCAGCAGCTTGGGGGAGCCCTGGTATGGCTACACCTTC.

This chain links TRBV9 with TRBJ1-1; TRBD1 agrees at 7 bases. The CDR3 has 15 residues. V trimming: 4 bases; J trimming: 3 bases; junction bases outside the gene matches: 9. Germline V gene sequence: CDR1 SGDLS, CDR2 YYNGEE. CDR3 amino acids: CASSPRDRDYTEAFF. CDR3 nucleotides: TGTGCCAGCAGCCCCCGGGACAGAGACTACACTGAAGCTTTCTTT.

Turning to this clonotype: An end of the junction does not agree with germline; a read error may underlie this. The chain employs TRBV6-5 and TRBJ2-7; 9 bases map to TRBD2. The germline V gene has CDR1 MNHEY and CDR2 SVGAGI. This CDR3 is 14 amino acids long. The CDR3 bases are TGTGCCAGCAGTTACTCGACCGGGACTAGCTCGTGGAACTTC. Its protein is CASSYSTGTSSWNF.

This clonotype was detected a few times. This chain joins TRBV2 and TRBJ2-5; 7 bases align to TRBD1. The CDR3 is made up of 14 amino acids. Germline CDR1 reads SNHLY; CDR2 reads FYNNEI. V lost 6 bases, J lost 0 bases, and 4 bases stayed unmatched. For the CDR3, the DNA is TGTGCCAGCAGCCAACAGGGGTACCAAGAGACCCAGTACTTC. Protein sequence: CASSQQGYQETQYF. The full variable domain, its missing parts supplied by reference TRBV2 and TRBJ2-5, is EPEVTQTPSHQVTQMGQEVILRCVPISNHLYFYWYRQILGQKVEFLVSFYNNEISEKSEIFDDQFSVERPDGSNFTLKIRSTKLEDSAMYFCASSQQGYQETQYFGPGTRLLVL.

V and J are TRBV7-9 and TRBJ1-1, with 7 nucleotides matching TRBD1. After removal of 8 bases from V and 4 bases from J, the junction contained 10 bases not matched to a gene. Germline V gene lookup returns CDR1 SEHNR and CDR2 FQNEAQ (reference sequence). The CDR3 is 14 residues long. CDR3 nucleotide sequence: TGTGCCAGCGACCCAGGGGGAAGGGGCACTGAAGCTTTCTTT. It is translated as CASDPGGRGTEAFF.

This rearrangement joins TRBV20-1 to TRBJ2-5, with TRBD1 matching 11 bases. Germline trimming cut 2 bases from V and 9 bases from J; bases unmatched to any gene: 11. The CDR3 consists of 15 residues. Germline assignment: CDR1 DFQATT and CDR2 SNEGSKA (reference sequence). In DNA form, the CDR3 reads TGCAGTGCTAGATCTCGGACAGGGGGCGGTCAGCCCCAGTACTTC. Translation: CSARSRTGGGQPQYF.